These 13 T cell receptor beta chains share one sample of origin, sequenced in a study of tissue T cells after allogeneic stem cell transplantation. Assay: immunoSEQ multiplex PCR; the TCRdb copy retains only in-frame clones and omits some. The sample lists about 3,500 clones, approximately 53% occurring once. The time point denotes: mouse harvest day 14 after allogeneic transplant. Each mouse received 10^7 T-cell-depleted marrow cells plus 10^6 splenic CD5+ T cells by tail vein. The source material was gut tissue. The receptors here all came from a female BALB/c mouse given C57BL/6 T cells with graft-versus-host disease after an allogeneic hematopoietic cell transplant.

The table lists this clone with a few counts. Genes and germline are mouse. Read sequence stops 1 residue before the CDR3 end, and the germline J gene provides the missing end. The V gene is TRBV12-2, the J gene TRBJ1-4; D is possibly TRBD1 (5 bases). CDR1 and CDR2 from the germline V gene are SGHLS and HYDKME. V was trimmed by 3 bases and J by 5 bases, leaving 6 bases between them. The CDR3 is 12 amino acids. CDR3 DNA, as far as it was read: TGTGCCAGCTCTGGGGGGAACGAAAGATTATTT. Translation: CASSGGNERLF. The full-length CDR3 reads as CASSGGNERLFF.

A remark on this clone: These gene names are mouse names. From the germline J gene comes the end of the CDR3, since the read stops 1 residue before it. The gene calls are TRBV12-2 and TRBJ2-3; 11 bases fit TRBD2. The J segment lost 0 bases and the V segment lost 1 base, leaving 2 bases of the junction unmatched. The CDR3 consists of 16 residues. CDR1 and CDR2 (germline): SGHLS, HYDKME. The DNA read from the CDR3 is TGTGCCAGCTCTCTGGGACTGGGGGTTAGTGCAGAAACGCTGTAT. Translation: CASSLGLGVSAETLY. The entire CDR3 sequence reads CASSLGLGVSAETLYF. The full variable domain, its missing parts supplied by reference TRBV12-2 and TRBJ2-3, is NSGVVQSPRYIIKGKGERSILKCIPISGHLSVAWYQQTQGQELKFFIQHYDKMERDKGNLPSRFSVQQFDDYHSEMNMSALELEDSAVYFCASSLGLGVSAETLYFGSGTRLTVL.

This clone has only one observation. Gene names and germline match the mouse. The read ends 1 residue early relative to the CDR3; the germline J gene fills the gap. V usage is TRBV15 and J usage is TRBJ1-4; 9 positions agree with TRBD1. In germline, CDR1 is SGHND, CDR2 FRSKSL. The CDR3 sequence is 15 residues long. With V trimmed by 3 bases and J by 7 bases, 6 bases remained unmatched. The CDR3 sequence is CASSFRTGESERLFF. CDR3 DNA (partial): TGTGCCAGCAGTTTCAGGACAGGGGAGAGCGAAAGATTATTT.

Turning to this clone: Gene names and germline refer to mouse. The read ends 1 residue before the CDR3 terminus; that terminus is restored from the germline J gene. The genes are TRBV14 and TRBJ2-3, with 10 bases aligning to TRBD2. Germline-derived CDR1 and CDR2 are SGHDT and FRDEAV. The J segment lost 0 bases and the V segment lost 4 bases, leaving 5 bases of the junction unmatched. The CDR3 is 16 amino acids. CDR3 bases read: TGTGCCAGCAGTCCGGACTGGGGGACTAGTGCAGAAACGCTGTAT. It yields the protein CASSPDWGTSAETLY. The whole CDR3 reads CASSPDWGTSAETLYF.

As for this clone: Any gene name here is a mouse gene name. The read stops 1 residue short of the end of the CDR3; the missing end is completed from the germline J gene. The chain is built from TRBV13-1 and TRBJ1-1; D not certain. The germline CDR1 and CDR2 sequences are NSHNY and SYGAGN. The CDR3 runs to 11 residues. V lost 0 bases, J lost 8 bases, and 5 bases lay in between. The CDR3 bases that were read are TGTGCCAGCAGTGATGATAATGAAGTCTTC. It encodes CASSDDNEVF. The whole CDR3 sequence is CASSDDNEVFF.

Concerning this clone itself: Here the gene names and germline are mouse. The observed sequence ends 1 residue before the CDR3 terminus, with the missing tail filled in from the germline J gene. The chain joins TRBV31 to TRBJ2-5; 8 bases line up with TRBD2. Germline trimming cut 1 base from V and 2 bases from J; bases unmatched to any gene: 5. Germline V gene data show CDR1 as GKSSPN and CDR2 as SITVG. This CDR3 is built from 15 residues. The CDR3 bases that were read are TGTGCCTGGAGTCACGGGGGGGGGCGCCAAGACACCCAGTAC. This codes for CAWSHGGGRQDTQY. The full CDR3 protein is CAWSHGGGRQDTQYF.

To note about this clone: Gene names denote mouse genes. The read ends 1 residue before the CDR3 terminus; that terminus is restored from the germline J gene. Other DNA sequences in this specimen translate into the identical CDR3. V is TRBV26 and J is TRBJ1-1; D uncertain. In germline, CDR1 is KGHPV, CDR2 FQNQEV (reference sequence). The ends were cut back, 6 bases at V and 0 bases at J, with 2 bases in the middle. This CDR3 has 11 amino acids. The CDR3 spells CASSPNTEVFF. The sequenced part of the CDR3 DNA is TGTGCCAGCAGCCCAAACACAGAAGTCTTC.

This clone was recorded a few times. Gene names refer to mouse genes. The read falls 1 residue short of the CDR3 end, and the missing part is taken from the germline J gene. V is TRBV26 and J is TRBJ1-1, with D possibly being TRBD1 (6 bases). The germline CDR1 and CDR2 sequences are KGHPV and FQNQEV (reference sequence). This CDR3 region has 13 residues. Trimming took off 4 bases at V and 1 base at J, with 7 bases between the two ends. The part of the CDR3 DNA that was read is TGTGCCAGCAGTCCACAGGGGAACACAGAAGTCTTC. Translation: CASSPQGNTEVF. In full, the CDR3 reads CASSPQGNTEVFF.

Of note for this clone: These gene names are mouse names. CDR3 region: CASSLGDIANTEVFF. The DNA read from the CDR3 is TGTGCCAGCAGTCTGGGGGACATTGCAAACACAGAAGTCTTC. The rearrangement links TRBV26 to TRBJ1-1; possibly TRBD1 for D (6 bases). The sequenced fragment ends 1 residue before the CDR3 boundary, so the rest is inferred from the germline J gene. V was shortened by 2 bases and J by 0 bases, with 10 bases between the two germline ends. The CDR3 spans 15 residues. In germline, CDR1 is KGHPV, CDR2 FQNQEV (reference sequence).

About this clone: The genes are named according to mouse. Read sequence stops 1 residue before the CDR3 end, and the germline J gene provides the missing end. The chain carries TRBV13-2 and TRBJ2-7, with 12 nucleotides matching TRBD2. Germline trimming cut 0 bases from V and 7 bases from J; bases unmatched to any gene: 5. CDR1 NNHNN and CDR2 SYGAGS come from the germline V gene (reference sequence). The CDR3 sequence is 15 residues long. The DNA read from the CDR3 is TGTGCCAGCGGTGATGGGGGACTGGGGGGCCGGGAACAGTAC. Translated, it gives CASGDGGLGGREQY. The CDR3 as a whole reads CASGDGGLGGREQYF.

As regards this clone: Germline and genes: mouse. Here the CDR3 reads CASSLELGTYEQYF. Incomplete CDR3 DNA: TGTGCCAGCTCTCTCGAGCTGGGGACCTATGAACAGTAC. The chain couples TRBV12-2 to TRBJ2-7; D perhaps matches TRBD2 (6 bases). The CDR3 is cut off 1 residue early in the read; its end comes from the germline J gene. Germline CDR1 and CDR2: SGHLS and HYDKME. Trimming took off 0 bases at V and 2 bases at J, with 10 bases between the two ends. The CDR3 consists of 14 residues.

Turning to this clone: The gene names given are mouse names. With the read ending 1 residue before the CDR3 end, the germline J gene is used to fill in that end. This rearrangement joins TRBV26 to TRBJ2-1; D is possibly TRBD1 (6 bases). Germline V lookup: CDR1 KGHPV, CDR2 FQNQEV (reference sequence). The length of the CDR3 is 16 residues. V gave up 4 bases and J gave up 1 base, with 14 bases separating them. CDR3 DNA (partial): TGTGCCAGCAGTCCCGTTTACAGGGCCAACTATGCTGAGCAGTTC. Its translation is CASSPVYRANYAEQF. The whole CDR3 protein reads CASSPVYRANYAEQFF.

This clone was observed a single time. The listed genes are named as in mouse. Coverage ceases 1 residue before the CDR3 finishes, and the germline J gene fills in the end. V is TRBV26 and J is TRBJ2-5, with D perhaps given as TRBD1 or TRBD2 (5 bases each). Looked up from germline, CDR1 is KGHPV and CDR2 is FQNQEV (reference sequence). This CDR3 contains 13 residues. V dropped 4 bases and J dropped 0 bases, with 5 bases sitting between them. The part of the CDR3 DNA that was read is TGTGCCAGCAGTCGGGGGAACCAAGACACCCAGTAC. Amino acid sequence: CASSRGNQDTQY. The entire CDR3 is CASSRGNQDTQYF.